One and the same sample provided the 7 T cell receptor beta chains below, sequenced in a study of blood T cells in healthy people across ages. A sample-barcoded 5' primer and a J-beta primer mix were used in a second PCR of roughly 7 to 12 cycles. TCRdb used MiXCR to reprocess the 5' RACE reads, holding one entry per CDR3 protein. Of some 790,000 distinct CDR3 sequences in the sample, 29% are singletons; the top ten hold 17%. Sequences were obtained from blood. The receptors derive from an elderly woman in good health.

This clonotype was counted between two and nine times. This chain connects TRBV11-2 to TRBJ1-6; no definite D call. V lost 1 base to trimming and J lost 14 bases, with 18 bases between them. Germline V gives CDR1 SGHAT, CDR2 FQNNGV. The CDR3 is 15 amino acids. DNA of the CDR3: TGTGCCAGCAGCTTAGGTGGGCGGGGTAGAGACTCCCTCCACTTT. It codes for CASSLGGRGRDSLHF.

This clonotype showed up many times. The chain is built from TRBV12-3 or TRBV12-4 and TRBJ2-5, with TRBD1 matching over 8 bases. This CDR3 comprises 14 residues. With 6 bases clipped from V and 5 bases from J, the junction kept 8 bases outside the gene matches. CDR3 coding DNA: TGTGCCAGCAGCTACGGGACAGGTTTGGAGACCCAGTACTTC. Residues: CASSYGTGLETQYF.

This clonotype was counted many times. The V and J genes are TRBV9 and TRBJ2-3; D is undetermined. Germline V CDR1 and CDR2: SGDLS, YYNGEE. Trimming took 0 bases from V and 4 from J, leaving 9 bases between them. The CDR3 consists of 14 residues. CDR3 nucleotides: TGTGCCAGCAGCGTAGTGAGTAGGTCAGATACGCAGTATTTT. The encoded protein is CASSVVSRSDTQYF.

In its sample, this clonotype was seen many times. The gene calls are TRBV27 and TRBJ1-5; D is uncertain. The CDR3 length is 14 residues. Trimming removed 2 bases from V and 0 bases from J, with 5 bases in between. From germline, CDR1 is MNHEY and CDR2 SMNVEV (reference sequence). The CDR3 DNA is TGTGCCAGCAGTTTAGGGTTTAGCAATCAGCCCCAGCATTTT. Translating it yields CASSLGFSNQPQHF.

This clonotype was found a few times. CDR3 sequence: CASSYGVSGRNYGYTF. The CDR3 nucleotides read TGTGCCAGCAGTTACGGGGTTTCGGGGCGGAACTATGGCTACACCTTC. The rearrangement uses TRBV6-6 and TRBJ1-2; a weak D match, TRBD1 (5 bases). This CDR3 region has 16 residues. Trimming removed 2 bases from V and 2 bases from J, with 15 bases in between. CDR1 and CDR2 from the germline V gene are MNHNY and SVGAGI (reference sequence).

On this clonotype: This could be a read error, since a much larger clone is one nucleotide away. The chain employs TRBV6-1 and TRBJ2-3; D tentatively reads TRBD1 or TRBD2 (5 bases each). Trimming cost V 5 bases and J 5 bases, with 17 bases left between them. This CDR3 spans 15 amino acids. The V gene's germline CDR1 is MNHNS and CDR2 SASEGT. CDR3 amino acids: CASSPGREHKDTQYF. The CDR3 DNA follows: TGTGCCAGCAGTCCGGGCAGGGAGCATAAAGATACGCAGTATTTT.

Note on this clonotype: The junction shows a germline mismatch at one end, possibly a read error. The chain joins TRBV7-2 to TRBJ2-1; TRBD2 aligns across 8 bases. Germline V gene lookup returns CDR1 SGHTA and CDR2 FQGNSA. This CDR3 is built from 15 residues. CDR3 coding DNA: TGTGCCAGCAGCCTTCGGCGGGGGGTGCCGGATGAGCGGTTCTTC. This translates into CASSLRRGVPDERFF.